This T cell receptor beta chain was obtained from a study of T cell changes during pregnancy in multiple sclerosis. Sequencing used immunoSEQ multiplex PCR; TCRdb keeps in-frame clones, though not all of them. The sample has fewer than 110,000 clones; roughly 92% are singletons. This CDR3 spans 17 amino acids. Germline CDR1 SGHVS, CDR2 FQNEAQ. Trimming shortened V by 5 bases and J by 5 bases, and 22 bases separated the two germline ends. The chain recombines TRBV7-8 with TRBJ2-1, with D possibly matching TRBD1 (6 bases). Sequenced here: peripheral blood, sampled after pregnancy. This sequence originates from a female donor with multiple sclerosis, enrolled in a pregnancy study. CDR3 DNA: TGTGCCAGCAGCCTATCACTTCGGACAGTGAGGGACAATGAGCAGTTCTTC. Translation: CASSLSLRTVRDNEQFF. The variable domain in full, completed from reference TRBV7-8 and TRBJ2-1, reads GAGVSQSPRYKVAKRGQDVALRCDPISGHVSLFWYQQALGQGPEFLTYFQNEAQLDKSGLPSDRFFAERPEGSVSTLKIQRTQQEDSAVYLCASSLSLRTVRDNEQFFGPGTRLTVL.